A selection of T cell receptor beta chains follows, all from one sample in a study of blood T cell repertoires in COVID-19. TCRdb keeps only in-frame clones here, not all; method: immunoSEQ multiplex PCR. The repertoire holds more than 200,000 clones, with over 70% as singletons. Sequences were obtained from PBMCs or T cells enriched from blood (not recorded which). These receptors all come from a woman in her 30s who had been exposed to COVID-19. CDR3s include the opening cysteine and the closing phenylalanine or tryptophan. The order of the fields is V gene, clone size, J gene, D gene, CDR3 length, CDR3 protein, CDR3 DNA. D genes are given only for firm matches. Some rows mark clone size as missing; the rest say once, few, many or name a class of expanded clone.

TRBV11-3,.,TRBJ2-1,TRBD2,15,CASSLRLAGYNEQFF,TGTGCCAGCAGCTTACGACTAGCGGGATACAATGAGCAGTTCTTC
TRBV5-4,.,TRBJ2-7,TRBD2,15,CASSLGGGGSDEQYF,TGTGCCAGCAGCTTGGGGGGCGGCGGGAGCGACGAGCAGTACTTC
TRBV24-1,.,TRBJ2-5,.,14,CATSGARGQETQYF,TGTGCCACCAGTGGCGCCCGGGGGCAAGAGACCCAGTACTTC
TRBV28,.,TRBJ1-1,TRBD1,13,CASLGQTNTEAFF,TGTGCCAGCCTGGGACAGACGAACACTGAAGCTTTCTTT
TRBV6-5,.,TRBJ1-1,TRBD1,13,CASRDRKETEAFF,TGTGCCAGCCGGGACAGAAAGGAAACTGAAGCTTTCTTT
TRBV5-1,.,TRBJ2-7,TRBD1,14,CASSLGDSSYEQYF,TGCGCCAGCAGCCTAGGGGACAGTTCCTACGAGCAGTACTTC
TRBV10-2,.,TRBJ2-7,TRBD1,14,CASSDNRGTYEQYF,TGCGCCAGCAGTGATAACAGGGGTACCTACGAGCAGTACTTC
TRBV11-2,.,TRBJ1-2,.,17,CASSPILHTQGNYGYTF,TGTGCCAGCAGCCCGATCCTACATACACAGGGAAACTATGGCTACACCTTC
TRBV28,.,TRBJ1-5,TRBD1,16,CASSVIQGNSNQPQHF,TGTGCCAGCAGCGTGATACAGGGGAATAGCAATCAGCCCCAGCATTTT
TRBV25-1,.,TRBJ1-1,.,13,CASSEGGGTEAFF,TGTGCCAGCAGTGAAGGGGGGGGCACTGAAGCTTTCTTT
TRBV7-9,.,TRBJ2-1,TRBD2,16,CASSLFSGRGSNEQFF,TGTGCCAGCAGCTTATTTAGCGGGAGGGGGTCCAATGAGCAGTTCTTC
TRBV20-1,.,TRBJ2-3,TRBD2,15,CSASALAGGSDTQYF,TGCAGTGCTAGTGCGCTAGCGGGAGGCTCGGATACGCAGTATTTT
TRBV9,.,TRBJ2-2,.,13,CASSVGDIGELFF,TGTGCCAGCAGCGTAGGCGATATCGGGGAGCTGTTTTTT
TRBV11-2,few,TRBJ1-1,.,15,CASSLPGVMNTEAFF,TGTGCCAGCAGCTTACCGGGTGTCATGAACACTGAAGCTTTCTTT
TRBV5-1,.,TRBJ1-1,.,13,CASSPGGTLEAFF,TGCGCCAGCAGCCCCGGTGGGACACTTGAAGCTTTCTTT
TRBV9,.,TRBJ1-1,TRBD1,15,CASSVGQESFTEAFF,TGTGCCAGCAGCGTCGGACAGGAAAGTTTCACTGAAGCTTTCTTT
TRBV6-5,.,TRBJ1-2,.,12,CASKSTAYGYTF,TGTGCCAGCAAGTCGACAGCCTATGGCTACACCTTC
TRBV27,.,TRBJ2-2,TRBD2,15,CASRKTSGNTGELFF,TGTGCCAGCAGAAAGACTAGCGGGAACACCGGGGAGCTGTTTTTT
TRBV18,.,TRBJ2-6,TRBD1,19,CASSNLRTGGLVGANVLTF,TGTGCCAGCTCAAACCTTCGGACAGGGGGCTTGGTAGGGGCCAACGTCCTGACTTTC
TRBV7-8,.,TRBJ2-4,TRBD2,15,CASSLGGGGVNIQYF,TGTGCCAGCAGCTTAGGGGGCGGGGGAGTCAACATTCAGTACTTC
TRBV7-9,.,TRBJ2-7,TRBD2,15,CASSPLSGREYEQYF,TGTGCCAGCAGCCCCCTTAGCGGGAGAGAGTACGAGCAGTACTTC
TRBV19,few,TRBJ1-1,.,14,CASREKGVNTEAFF,TGTGCCAGTAGAGAAAAGGGAGTGAACACTGAAGCTTTCTTT
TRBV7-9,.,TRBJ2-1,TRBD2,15,CASSSTGGVYNEQFF,TGTGCCAGCAGCTCGACGGGAGGGGTTTACAATGAGCAGTTCTTC
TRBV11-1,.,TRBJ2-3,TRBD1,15,CASSLEGAKTDTQYF,TGTGCCAGCAGCTTAGAGGGGGCGAAGACAGATACGCAGTATTTT
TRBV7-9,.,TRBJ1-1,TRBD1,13,CASTTGVNTEAFF,TGTGCCAGCACGACAGGGGTAAACACTGAAGCTTTCTTT
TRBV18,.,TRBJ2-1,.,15,CASSPWGEAYNEQFF,TGTGCCAGCTCACCATGGGGGGAGGCCTACAATGAGCAGTTCTTC
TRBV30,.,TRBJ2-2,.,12,CAWGSSTGELFF,TGTGCCTGGGGGAGTTCCACCGGGGAGCTGTTTTTT
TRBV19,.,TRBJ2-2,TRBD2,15,CASSTSGSRTGELFF,TGTGCCAGTAGTACTAGCGGGAGTAGGACCGGGGAGCTGTTTTTT
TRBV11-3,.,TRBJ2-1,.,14,CASSFGDFDNEQFF,TGTGCCAGCAGCTTCGGGGATTTCGACAATGAGCAGTTCTTC
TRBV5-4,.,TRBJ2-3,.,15,CASSLRGTRADTQYF,TGTGCCAGCAGCTTGAGGGGAACTCGTGCAGATACGCAGTATTTT
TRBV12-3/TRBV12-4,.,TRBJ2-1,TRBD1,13,CASRGQEYNEQFF,TGTGCCAGCAGGGGACAGGAGTACAATGAGCAGTTCTTC
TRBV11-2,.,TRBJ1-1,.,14,CASSSSRGSTEAFF,TGTGCCAGCAGCTCAAGCAGAGGGTCGACTGAAGCTTTCTTT
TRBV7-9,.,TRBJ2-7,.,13,CASRDTASYEQYF,TGTGCCAGCCGGGACACGGCCTCCTACGAGCAGTACTTC
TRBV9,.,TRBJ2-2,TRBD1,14,CASTQGGGIGELFF,TGTGCCAGCACCCAAGGGGGCGGCATCGGGGAGCTGTTTTTT
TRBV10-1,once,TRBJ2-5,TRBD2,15,CASSEQGLAQETQYF,TGCGCCAGCAGTGAGCAAGGACTAGCCCAAGAGACCCAGTACTTC
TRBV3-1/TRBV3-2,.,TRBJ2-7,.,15,CASSVGRGPSYEQYF,TGTGCCAGCAGCGTAGGCAGGGGCCCCTCCTACGAGCAGTACTTC
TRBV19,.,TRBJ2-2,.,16,CASSLSGPRGTGELFF,TGTGCCAGTAGTTTAAGCGGACCTCGGGGGACCGGGGAGCTGTTTTTT
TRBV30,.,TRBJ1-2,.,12,CAEQGPWYGYTF,TGTGCCGAGCAGGGGCCGTGGTATGGCTACACCTTC
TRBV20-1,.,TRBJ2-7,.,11,CSAPSGSEQYF,TGCAGCGCCCCCAGTGGTTCCGAGCAGTACTTC
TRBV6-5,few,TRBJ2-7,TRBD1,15,CASTGGRPGPNEQYF,TGTGCCAGCACAGGGGGACGCCCTGGACCCAACGAGCAGTACTTC
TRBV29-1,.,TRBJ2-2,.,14,CSVLAGRVTGELFF,TGCAGCGTTCTGGCGGGAAGGGTCACCGGGGAGCTGTTTTTT
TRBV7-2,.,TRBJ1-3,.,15,CASSLAGAPRNTIYF,TGTGCCAGCAGCTTAGCGGGGGCCCCCCGAAACACCATATATTTT
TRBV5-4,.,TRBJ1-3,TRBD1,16,CASSLAGTGVGNTIYF,TGTGCCAGCAGCTTGGCCGGGACAGGGGTCGGAAACACCATATATTTT
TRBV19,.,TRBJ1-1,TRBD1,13,CASSIEDRTEAFF,TGTGCCAGTAGTATCGAGGACAGGACTGAAGCTTTCTTT
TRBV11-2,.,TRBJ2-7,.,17,CASSLSWGWDKPYEQYF,TGTGCCAGCAGCTTATCTTGGGGGTGGGACAAACCCTACGAGCAGTACTTC
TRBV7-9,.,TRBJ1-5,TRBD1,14,CASSLTGDNQPQHF,TGTGCCAGCAGCTTAACAGGGGATAATCAGCCCCAGCATTTT
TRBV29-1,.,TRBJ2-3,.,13,CSVGRDNTDTQYF,TGCAGCGTTGGTAGGGACAACACAGATACGCAGTATTTT
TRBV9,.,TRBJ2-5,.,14,CASSVDRRKETQYF,TGTGCCAGCAGCGTAGACAGGCGAAAAGAGACCCAGTACTTC
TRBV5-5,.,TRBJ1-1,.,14,CASSLGRSGDEAFF,TGTGCCAGCAGCTTGGGGCGGTCAGGGGATGAAGCTTTCTTT
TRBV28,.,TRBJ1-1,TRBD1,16,CASSSYRGLVNTEAFF,TGTGCCAGCAGTTCCTACAGGGGGTTAGTGAACACTGAAGCTTTCTTT
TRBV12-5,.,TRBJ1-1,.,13,CASGADSNTEAFF,TGTGCTAGTGGTGCTGACTCAAACACTGAAGCTTTCTTT
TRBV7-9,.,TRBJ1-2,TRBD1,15,CASSLETGGDFGYTF,TGTGCCAGCAGCTTAGAGACAGGGGGCGATTTTGGCTACACCTTC
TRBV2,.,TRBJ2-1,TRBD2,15,CASSPTSGSYNEQFF,TGTGCCAGCAGCCCAACTAGCGGGAGTTACAATGAGCAGTTCTTC
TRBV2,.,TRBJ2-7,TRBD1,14,CASKGTGRSYEQYF,TGTGCCAGCAAAGGGACAGGGAGGTCCTACGAGCAGTACTTC
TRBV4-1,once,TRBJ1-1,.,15,CASSQSGSGFTEAFF,TGCGCCAGCAGCCAATCCGGTTCCGGGTTCACTGAAGCTTTCTTT
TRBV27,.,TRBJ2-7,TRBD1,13,CASSRQGAYEQYF,TGTGCCAGCAGCCGACAGGGGGCCTACGAGCAGTACTTC
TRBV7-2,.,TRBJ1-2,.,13,CASSPGPNYGYTF,TGTGCCAGCAGCCCTGGGCCAAACTATGGCTACACCTTC
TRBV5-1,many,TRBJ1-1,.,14,CASSLRTANTEAFF,TGCGCCAGCAGCCTCAGGACAGCGAACACTGAAGCTTTCTTT
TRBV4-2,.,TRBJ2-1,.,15,CASSQAGEAYNEQFF,TGTGCCAGCAGCCAAGCGGGGGAAGCCTACAATGAGCAGTTCTTC
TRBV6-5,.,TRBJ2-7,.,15,CASSYLPAGYNEQYF,TGTGCCAGCAGTTACCTCCCGGCGGGATACAACGAGCAGTACTTC